These T cell receptor beta chains were read from a single sample in a study of cytomegalovirus exposure and HLA in healthy donors. Only in-frame clones appear in the TCRdb table, and some are missing; sequencing was by immunoSEQ multiplex PCR. Among around 200,000 clones listed, around 70% were seen once. Source material: PBMCs. The receptors originated from a male donor in good health and CMV-seronegative. Both conserved end residues are part of each CDR3. Each record gives: clone size, D gene, V gene, J gene, CDR3 protein, CDR3 DNA. The D gene is left open where the match is weak. Rows may omit the clone size; those that give it use once, few, many or a size class.

>-|-|TRBV5-4|TRBJ2-7
CASSLEVASYEQYF
TGTGCCAGCAGCTTGGAAGTGGCCTCCTACGAGCAGTACTTC
>-|TRBD1|TRBV10-3|TRBJ2-2
CALSQQGADTGELFF
TGTGCCCTTTCCCAACAGGGGGCCGACACCGGGGAGCTGTTTTTT
>-|-|TRBV6-6|TRBJ2-3
CASSSGDTQYF
TGTGCCAGCAGTTCGGGTGATACGCAGTATTTT
>few|TRBD2|TRBV5-1|TRBJ2-1
CASSFGTSRAGGTYNEQFF
TGCGCCAGCAGCTTCGGGACTAGCAGGGCGGGAGGAACCTACAATGAGCAGTTCTTC
>-|-|TRBV13|TRBJ2-3
CASSPFTDTQYF
TGTGCCAGCAGCCCGTTCACAGATACGCAGTATTTT
>few|-|TRBV29-1|TRBJ2-7
CSVKAAYEQYF
TGCAGCGTTAAGGCGGCCTACGAGCAGTACTTC
>-|-|TRBV29-1|TRBJ1-1
CSATPNGVDGVNTEAFF
TGCAGCGCAACCCCTAACGGGGTCGATGGGGTGAACACTGAAGCTTTCTTT
>-|-|TRBV9|TRBJ2-1
CASSAGDPSTPYNEQFF
TGTGCCAGCAGCGCGGGGGACCCGAGCACTCCCTACAATGAGCAGTTCTTC
>-|-|TRBV5-1|TRBJ2-3
CASSDSTSTDTQYF
TGCGCCAGCAGCGACAGTACTAGCACAGATACGCAGTATTTT
>-|-|TRBV13|TRBJ2-3
CASSLQGQHTQYF
TGTGCCAGCAGCCTGCAGGGGCAGCATACGCAGTATTTT
>-|TRBD1|TRBV28|TRBJ2-7
CASSFSIGTGTPEQYF
TGTGCCAGCAGTTTTAGTATAGGGACAGGGACGCCCGAGCAGTACTTC
>-|TRBD1|TRBV6-5|TRBJ1-2
CASSYVDRGRGYTF
TGTGCCAGCAGTTACGTGGACAGGGGCAGGGGCTACACCTTC
>-|TRBD1|TRBV28|TRBJ2-7
CASGHRGRYEQYF
TGTGCCAGCGGTCACAGGGGACGCTACGAGCAGTACTTC
>-|-|TRBV6-6|TRBJ1-2
CASSYSDSHYGYTF
TGTGCCAGCAGTTACTCGGACAGTCACTATGGCTACACCTTC
>-|TRBD1|TRBV5-1|TRBJ1-4
CASSLDRGTNEKLFF
TGCGCCAGCAGCTTGGACAGGGGAACTAATGAAAAACTGTTTTTT
>-|-|TRBV28|TRBJ1-1
CASILTGGYTEAFF
TGTGCCAGCATTCTTACCGGGGGGTACACTGAAGCTTTCTTT
>-|-|TRBV19|TRBJ2-1
CASSIGAGPYNEQFF
TGTGCCAGTAGTATAGGTGCGGGGCCCTACAATGAGCAGTTCTTC